The 24 T cell receptor beta chains below come from one sample, sequenced in a study of response to subunit inactivated influenza vaccine. A single record per CDR3 protein comes from TCRdb applying MiXCR to the RT-PCR reads. The table includes hundreds of thousands of distinct CDR3 sequences, more than 15% detected once. The specimen was CD4+ T cells sorted from PBMCs, collected around 25 months after vaccination. The receptors come from a man aged 45 to 75 who received an inactivated influenza vaccine.

The chain recombines TRBV10-3 with TRBJ2-7; D not resolved. This CDR3 spans 14 amino acids. In germline, CDR1 is ENHRY, CDR2 SYGVKD. Trimming took 2 bases from V and 0 from J, leaving 8 bases between them. CDR3 DNA: TGTGCCATCAGTGAGACGGCACGCTCCTACGAGCAGTACTTC. Protein product: CAISETARSYEQYF.

This clonotype was detected only a few times. The chain links TRBV7-8 to TRBJ1-5, with D uncertain. The CDR3 sequence is 12 residues long. In germline, CDR1 is SGHVS, CDR2 FQNEAQ. The V end was cut by 0 bases, the J end by 7 bases, with 4 bases between. As DNA, the CDR3 is TGTGCCAGCAGCTTAGCGGGACAGCCCCAGCATTTT. This gives the protein CASSLAGQPQHF.

The chain uses TRBV29-1 and TRBJ2-1; D remains unclear. V was clipped by 0 bases and J by 0 bases, with 6 bases between them. This CDR3 is built from 14 residues. Germline V gene data show CDR1 as SQVTM and CDR2 as ANQGSEA. CDR3 in amino acids: CSVEDGSSYNEQFF. The CDR3 DNA reads TGCAGCGTTGAAGACGGAAGCTCCTACAATGAGCAGTTCTTC.

The chain joins TRBV3-1 to TRBJ2-1; no definite D call. The germline V and J ends were trimmed by 2 bases and 4 bases, with 15 bases remaining between them. Per the germline V gene, CDR1 is LGHDT and CDR2 is YNNKEL (reference sequence). The CDR3 has 16 amino acids. This chain's CDR3 is CASSQPGRLSYNEQFF. CDR3 sequence (DNA): TGTGCCAGCAGCCAACCAGGACGTCTTTCGTACAATGAGCAGTTCTTC.

The rearrangement links TRBV11-2 to TRBJ2-2, with D possibly matching TRBD2 (6 bases). The germline V gene encodes CDR1 SGHAT and CDR2 FQNNGV. The CDR3 covers 15 residues. Trimming pared 5 bases from V and 3 bases from J, leaving 13 bases between. The CDR3 loop is CASSVEGLYTGELFF. For the CDR3, the DNA is TGTGCCAGCAGCGTCGAGGGACTTTACACCGGGGAGCTGTTTTTT. Looking up the rest from reference TRBV11-2 and TRBJ2-2 gives the full variable domain: EAGVAQSPRYKIIEKRQSVAFWCNPISGHATLYWYQQILGQGPKLLIQFQNNGVVDDSQLPKDRFSAERLKGVDSTLKIQPAKLEDSAVYLCASSVEGLYTGELFFGEGSRLTVL.

This clonotype was recorded at least ten times. A read error may account for a junction end that differs from germline. The V gene is TRBV7-8, the J gene TRBJ2-1; 10 bases match TRBD2. The CDR3 has 17 residues. Germline CDR1 SGHVS, CDR2 FQNEAQ. CDR3 residues: CASSPERGGISSNEQFF. The CDR3 DNA is TGTGCCAGCAGCCCCGAGCGGGGGGGCATATCCTCCAATGAGCAGTTCTTC.

The gene calls are TRBV11-2 and TRBJ1-1; TRBD1 agrees at 7 bases. The germline V gene has CDR1 SGHAT and CDR2 FQNNGV. V gave up 5 bases and J gave up 1 base; unmatched junction bases: 4. This CDR3 spans 14 amino acids. The CDR3 protein is CASSLDRENTEAFF. The CDR3 DNA is TGTGCCAGCAGCCTCGACAGGGAGAACACTGAAGCTTTCTTT.

This sequence joins TRBV4-3 and TRBJ2-1; D perhaps matches TRBD1 (6 bases). Trimming pared 4 bases from V and 5 bases from J, leaving 27 bases between. The V gene's germline CDR1 is LGHNA and CDR2 YSLEER. The CDR3 runs to 19 residues. CDR3 nucleotide sequence: TGCGCCAGCAGCCTAGTCCCTTTTTCATCCGGGACACTAAACAATGAGCAGTTCTTC. It yields the protein CASSLVPFSSGTLNNEQFF.

The genes are TRBV29-1 and TRBJ2-7; D not resolved. The CDR3 loop spans 12 amino acids. With 6 bases removed from V and 1 base from J, the gap between germline ends came to 10 bases. Germline CDR1 and CDR2: SQVTM and ANQGSEA. The CDR3 loop reads CSVLDGSYEQYF. CDR3 in DNA: TGCAGCGTCCTGGACGGATCCTACGAGCAGTACTTC.

J is TRBJ2-1 and V is TRBV28; 7 bases align to TRBD1. Germline values: CDR1 MDHEN, CDR2 SYDVKM. This CDR3 contains 15 residues. Trimming removed 3 bases from V and 8 bases from J; junction bases left unmatched: 10. CDR3 residues: CASSFDGQVRDEQFF. CDR3 sequence (DNA): TGTGCCAGCAGTTTTGACGGACAGGTCCGGGATGAGCAGTTCTTC. Using reference TRBV28 and TRBJ2-1 for the parts outside the CDR3, the full variable domain is DVKVTQSSRYLVKRTGEKVFLECVQDMDHENMFWYRQDPGLGLRLIYFSYDVKMKEKGDIPEGYSVSREKKERFSLILESASTNQTSMYLCASSFDGQVRDEQFFGPGTRLTVL.

The chain employs TRBV6-1 and TRBJ2-2; D remains ambiguous. Germline CDR1 MNHNS, CDR2 SASEGT. Trimming pared 7 bases from V and 0 bases from J, leaving 12 bases between. The CDR3 length is 15 residues. The CDR3, as DNA: TGTGCCAGCACTCATAGGAGAGCGAACACCGGGGAGCTGTTTTTT. Protein sequence: CASTHRRANTGELFF.

This clonotype came up many times. The chain is built from TRBV9 and TRBJ2-7; 7 bases agree with TRBD1. V was clipped by 4 bases and J by 6 bases; unmatched bases: 7. Germline lookup yields CDR1 SGDLS and CDR2 YYNGEE. This CDR3 has 13 amino acids. Here the CDR3 reads CASSNGQVPEQYF. The CDR3 bases are TGTGCCAGCAGCAACGGACAGGTCCCCGAGCAGTACTTC.

This clonotype was observed a few times. The chain has TRBV7-2 and TRBJ1-2; D possibly corresponds to TRBD1 (6 bases). Germline V lookup: CDR1 SGHTA, CDR2 FQGNSA. This CDR3 comprises 15 residues. V lost 2 bases and J 2 bases, leaving 12 bases between the germline ends. DNA for the CDR3: TGTGCCAGCAGCTTAAGCCAGGGGATCAACTATGGCTACACCTTC. This gives the protein CASSLSQGINYGYTF.

In the case of this clonotype: One junction end disagrees with the germline gene, perhaps due to a read error. The rearrangement joins TRBV20-1 to TRBJ2-7; 7 bases are shared with TRBD2. CDR1 and CDR2 from the germline V gene are DFQATT and SNEGSKA (reference sequence). CDR3 length: 12 residues. CDR3 in amino acids: CSARAGRGEQYF. The CDR3 DNA is TGCAGTGCCAGAGCGGGGCGGGGGGAGCAGTACTTC.

CDR3 coding DNA: TGTGCCAGCAGCTCGGGACAGACCCTTAGCAATCAGCCCCAGCATTTT. It codes for CASSSGQTLSNQPQHF. The V call is TRBV7-2, the J call TRBJ1-5; 7 bases agree with TRBD1. With 4 bases clipped from V and 0 bases from J, the junction kept 6 bases outside the gene matches. Germline V lookup: CDR1 SGHTA, CDR2 FQGNSA. This CDR3 is built from 16 residues.

This clonotype was counted a few times. V usage is TRBV6-2 or TRBV6-3 and J usage is TRBJ2-3; perhaps TRBD2 as D (5 bases). The germline V gene has CDR1 MNHEY and CDR2 SVGEGT. V lost 0 bases and J lost 3, with 13 bases in between. The CDR3 is 16 residues long. CDR3 in amino acids: CASSYSLADFTDTQYF. The DNA of the CDR3 is TGTGCCAGCAGTTACTCACTGGCGGACTTTACAGATACGCAGTATTTT.

The chain joins TRBV5-1 to TRBJ2-7, with TRBD1 matching over 7 bases. The V segment lost 7 bases and the J segment 5 bases; nucleotides outside the gene matches: 12. Germline V lookup: CDR1 SGHRS, CDR2 YFSETQ. The CDR3 spans 14 residues. The CDR3 reads CASGPPGQSHEQYF. The CDR3 nucleotides read TGCGCCAGCGGCCCTCCGGGACAGTCCCACGAGCAGTACTTC.

The gene calls are TRBV20-1 and TRBJ2-5; 10 nucleotides align to TRBD2. The CDR3 totals 13 residues. Trimming cost V 5 bases and J 4 bases; bases outside gene matches: 4. The germline V gene has CDR1 DFQATT and CDR2 SNEGSKA (reference sequence). CDR3 protein: CSAGGLATETQYF. CDR3 DNA: TGCAGTGCTGGGGGACTAGCGACAGAGACCCAGTACTTC.

Many counts were recorded for this clonotype. The chain couples TRBV7-2 to TRBJ2-5; D is possibly TRBD2 (5 bases). V lost 0 bases, J lost 5 bases, and 10 bases lay in between. CDR1 and CDR2 (germline): SGHTA, FQGNSA. This CDR3 comprises 14 residues. This CDR3 is CASSLAGSGETQYF. Here the CDR3 DNA reads TGTGCCAGCAGCTTAGCGGGTTCGGGGGAGACCCAGTACTTC.

The chain employs TRBV2 and TRBJ2-3, with 7 bases fitting TRBD1. V shed 6 bases and J 0 bases; nucleotides not matched to a gene: 9. This CDR3 has 16 residues. Germline V gene data show CDR1 as SNHLY and CDR2 as FYNNEI. The DNA of the CDR3 is TGTGCCAGCAGACGACAGGGCGCGTTCAGCACAGATACGCAGTATTTT. It codes for CASRRQGAFSTDTQYF.

The J gene is TRBJ1-1, the V gene TRBV9; D is possibly TRBD1 (5 bases). Deletions cut 4 bases from V and 0 bases from J, with 13 bases between. The CDR3 runs to 15 residues. The V gene's germline CDR1 is SGDLS and CDR2 YYNGEE. This CDR3 reads CASSPRQFMNTEAFF. CDR3 DNA: TGTGCCAGCAGCCCCCGACAGTTTATGAACACTGAAGCTTTCTTT.

This clonotype has a handful of counts. The chain couples TRBV6-2 or TRBV6-3 to TRBJ2-1; D remains ambiguous. Germline V CDR1 and CDR2: MNHEY, SVGEGT. Trimming took off 7 bases at V and 1 base at J, with 5 bases between the two ends. The CDR3 sequence is 12 residues long. The CDR3 coding sequence is TGTGCCAGCATTAAGTCCTACAATGAGCAGTTCTTC. Translated, it gives CASIKSYNEQFF.

This clonotype was observed a handful of times. The genes are TRBV4-2 and TRBJ2-2, with D perhaps matching TRBD1 or TRBD2 (6 bases each). The V gene lost 0 bases and the J gene lost 6 bases, with 14 bases spanning the gap. CDR3 size: 16 residues. Germline V gene data show CDR1 as LGHNA and CDR2 as YNFKEQ. In DNA, the CDR3 is TGTGCCAGCAGCCAAGATATAGGGGGGCCGGCCGGGGAGCTGTTTTTT. It is translated as CASSQDIGGPAGELFF.

The chain couples TRBV25-1 to TRBJ2-7; D is unclear. Trimming pared 4 bases from V and 2 bases from J, leaving 9 bases between. This CDR3 region has 13 residues. Germline CDR1 MGHDK, CDR2 SYGVNS. CDR3 sequence (DNA): TGTGCCAGCAGTGGCGGCAGAACCTACGAGCAGTACTTC. This sequence encodes CASSGGRTYEQYF.